These T cell receptor beta chains were read from a single sample in a study of CD8 T cells in Susac syndrome. TCRdb used MiXCR to reprocess the immunoSEQ multiplex PCR reads, holding one entry per CDR3 protein. The sample has 160,000 or so distinct CDR3 sequences, about 91% seen once. The sequencing sample was made of CD4+ T cells from PBMCs. The receptors originated from a human donor in good health. Both conserved end residues are part of each CDR3. Each record gives: J gene, D gene, clone size, V gene, CDR3 protein, CDR3 DNA. The D gene is left open where the match is weak. The listing skips clone size in some rows; elsewhere it reads once, few, many or a size class.

j_gene: TRBJ2-1; d_gene: TRBD2; abundance: .; v_gene: TRBV20-1; CDR3aa: CSAREEGRASGGAEIF; CDR3nt: TGCAGTGCTAGAGAGGAGGGGAGGGCTAGCGGGGGGGCCGAGATCTTC
j_gene: TRBJ1-6; d_gene: TRBD1; abundance: .; v_gene: TRBV20-1; CDR3aa: CSARDRNRDRGHSPLHF; CDR3nt: TGCAGTGCTAGAGACCGCAACCGGGACAGGGGACATTCACCCCTCCACTTT
j_gene: TRBJ1-5; d_gene: .; abundance: .; v_gene: TRBV20-1; CDR3aa: CSASGFHSNQPQHF; CDR3nt: TGCAGTGCTAGCGGGTTCCATAGCAATCAGCCCCAGCATTTT
j_gene: TRBJ1-5; d_gene: TRBD1; abundance: once; v_gene: TRBV6-1; CDR3aa: CASSATGGASNQPQHF; CDR3nt: TGTGCCAGCAGTGCCACAGGGGGCGCGAGCAATCAGCCCCAGCATTTT
j_gene: TRBJ2-2; d_gene: .; abundance: .; v_gene: TRBV5-6; CDR3aa: CASSLYGGGSGELFF; CDR3nt: TGTGCCAGCAGCTTATACGGGGGTGGATCCGGGGAGCTGTTTTTT
j_gene: TRBJ2-7; d_gene: TRBD2; abundance: .; v_gene: TRBV28; CDR3aa: CASSSLAGLAYEQYF; CDR3nt: TGTGCCAGCAGTTCTCTAGCGGGACTGGCCTACGAGCAGTACTTC
j_gene: TRBJ2-6; d_gene: .; abundance: .; v_gene: TRBV20-1; CDR3aa: CSARAGANVLTF; CDR3nt: TGCAGTGCTAGGGCCGGGGCCAACGTCCTGACTTTC
j_gene: TRBJ2-2; d_gene: TRBD2; abundance: .; v_gene: TRBV7-7; CDR3aa: CASSGGLNTGELFF; CDR3nt: TGTGCTAGCAGCGGGGGGTTAAACACCGGGGAGCTGTTTTTT
j_gene: TRBJ2-7; d_gene: .; abundance: .; v_gene: TRBV30; CDR3aa: CAWSVQGIHEQYF; CDR3nt: TGTGCCTGGAGTGTACAGGGAATCCACGAGCAGTACTTC
j_gene: TRBJ1-4; d_gene: .; abundance: .; v_gene: TRBV7-8; CDR3aa: CASSPRPRRMNEKLFF; CDR3nt: TGTGCCAGCAGCCCTAGGCCAAGACGGATGAATGAAAAACTGTTTTTT
j_gene: TRBJ1-1; d_gene: .; abundance: .; v_gene: TRBV7-9; CDR3aa: CASSLESADTEAFF; CDR3nt: TGTGCCAGCAGCTTAGAGTCTGCGGACACTGAAGCTTTCTTT
j_gene: TRBJ1-4; d_gene: TRBD1; abundance: .; v_gene: TRBV15; CDR3aa: CATGGMGQPNEKLFF; CDR3nt: TGTGCCACCGGAGGGATGGGACAGCCTAATGAAAAACTGTTTTTT
j_gene: TRBJ1-2; d_gene: .; abundance: .; v_gene: TRBV12-3/TRBV12-4; CDR3aa: CASSLSQSRPYGYTF; CDR3nt: TGTGCCAGCAGTTTGAGTCAGAGCAGACCGTATGGCTACACCTTC
j_gene: TRBJ2-7; d_gene: .; abundance: .; v_gene: TRBV28; CDR3aa: CASSSPKEAGFTYEQYF; CDR3nt: TGTGCCAGCAGTTCACCCAAAGAGGCGGGATTCACCTACGAGCAGTACTTC
j_gene: TRBJ2-1; d_gene: .; abundance: .; v_gene: TRBV5-1; CDR3aa: CASRTAASSYNEQFF; CDR3nt: TGCGCCAGCAGGACAGCGGCGAGCTCCTACAATGAGCAGTTCTTC
j_gene: TRBJ2-6; d_gene: TRBD2; abundance: .; v_gene: TRBV11-2; CDR3aa: CASSLVGTRLTGANVLTF; CDR3nt: TGTGCCAGCAGCTTAGTAGGGACTAGGCTTACTGGGGCCAACGTCCTGACTTTC
j_gene: TRBJ2-7; d_gene: .; abundance: once; v_gene: TRBV19; CDR3aa: CASSIGRGWSYEQYF; CDR3nt: TGTGCCAGTAGTATAGGGAGGGGATGGTCCTACGAGCAGTACTTC
j_gene: TRBJ2-7; d_gene: .; abundance: .; v_gene: TRBV5-1; CDR3aa: CASSLLGPYEQYF; CDR3nt: TGCGCCAGCAGCTTGCTGGGGCCCTACGAGCAGTACTTC
j_gene: TRBJ2-7; d_gene: TRBD2; abundance: .; v_gene: TRBV18; CDR3aa: CASSPSGGPSHEQYF; CDR3nt: TGTGCCAGCTCACCTTCGGGAGGGCCATCCCACGAGCAGTACTTC
j_gene: TRBJ2-1; d_gene: .; abundance: .; v_gene: TRBV4-1; CDR3aa: CASSQPRGRNEQFF; CDR3nt: TGCGCCAGCAGCCAACCTAGGGGGAGGAATGAGCAGTTCTTC
j_gene: TRBJ1-1; d_gene: TRBD1; abundance: .; v_gene: TRBV20-1; CDR3aa: CSARAGGGGTEAFF; CDR3nt: TGCAGTGCTAGAGCAGGGGGTGGGGGCACTGAAGCTTTCTTT
j_gene: TRBJ2-3; d_gene: .; abundance: .; v_gene: TRBV24-1; CDR3aa: CATSDSLSGSTQYF; CDR3nt: TGTGCCACCAGTGACTCCCTTAGCGGAAGTACGCAGTATTTT
j_gene: TRBJ2-3; d_gene: .; abundance: .; v_gene: TRBV3-1; CDR3aa: CASSQGRSTDTQYF; CDR3nt: TGTGCCAGCAGCCAGGGTCGGAGCACAGATACGCAGTATTTT
j_gene: TRBJ2-7; d_gene: TRBD1; abundance: .; v_gene: TRBV5-5; CDR3aa: CASNSRTGGPYEQYF; CDR3nt: TGTGCCAGCAACTCTAGGACAGGGGGACCCTACGAGCAGTACTTC
j_gene: TRBJ2-6; d_gene: .; abundance: .; v_gene: TRBV12-3/TRBV12-4; CDR3aa: CASSLSGSSTSANVLTF; CDR3nt: TGTGCCAGCAGTTTATCAGGGAGTTCAACGTCGGCCAACGTCCTGACTTTC
j_gene: TRBJ2-2; d_gene: .; abundance: .; v_gene: TRBV7-2; CDR3aa: CASMPRHTNTGELFF; CDR3nt: TGTGCCAGCATGCCAAGACACACGAACACCGGGGAGCTGTTTTTT
j_gene: TRBJ2-7; d_gene: TRBD1; abundance: .; v_gene: TRBV6-2/TRBV6-3; CDR3aa: CASSTTGGEQYF; CDR3nt: TGTGCCAGCAGTACAACAGGGGGCGAGCAGTACTTC
j_gene: TRBJ1-4; d_gene: .; abundance: once; v_gene: TRBV28; CDR3aa: CASSLWGQANEKLFF; CDR3nt: TGTGCCAGCAGTTTATGGGGGCAGGCTAATGAAAAACTGTTTTTT
j_gene: TRBJ1-1; d_gene: TRBD1; abundance: .; v_gene: TRBV11-2; CDR3aa: CASSLVGRGRTEAFF; CDR3nt: TGTGCCAGCAGCTTAGTAGGCAGGGGGCGCACTGAAGCTTTCTTT
j_gene: TRBJ2-1; d_gene: TRBD2; abundance: .; v_gene: TRBV4-1; CDR3aa: CASSQDLAGYNEQFF; CDR3nt: TGCGCCAGCAGCCAAGACCTAGCGGGGTACAATGAGCAGTTCTTC
j_gene: TRBJ2-3; d_gene: TRBD1; abundance: .; v_gene: TRBV28; CDR3aa: CASGRDQGANTQYF; CDR3nt: TGTGCCAGCGGCCGGGACCAGGGGGCAAATACGCAGTATTTT
j_gene: TRBJ2-1; d_gene: .; abundance: .; v_gene: TRBV9; CDR3aa: CASSVGEHEQFF; CDR3nt: TGTGCCAGCAGCGTGGGGGAACATGAGCAGTTCTTC
j_gene: TRBJ2-7; d_gene: TRBD2; abundance: .; v_gene: TRBV5-4; CDR3aa: CASSLVGTSDEQYF; CDR3nt: TGTGCCAGCAGCTTGGTGGGGACTAGCGATGAGCAGTACTTC
j_gene: TRBJ1-1; d_gene: .; abundance: .; v_gene: TRBV6-1; CDR3aa: CATSGPTNTEAFF; CDR3nt: TGTGCCACCTCGGGCCCGACGAACACTGAAGCTTTCTTT
j_gene: TRBJ2-7; d_gene: TRBD1; abundance: few; v_gene: TRBV29-1; CDR3aa: CSVGGTGLSYEQYF; CDR3nt: TGCAGCGTCGGGGGGACAGGGCTATCCTACGAGCAGTACTTC